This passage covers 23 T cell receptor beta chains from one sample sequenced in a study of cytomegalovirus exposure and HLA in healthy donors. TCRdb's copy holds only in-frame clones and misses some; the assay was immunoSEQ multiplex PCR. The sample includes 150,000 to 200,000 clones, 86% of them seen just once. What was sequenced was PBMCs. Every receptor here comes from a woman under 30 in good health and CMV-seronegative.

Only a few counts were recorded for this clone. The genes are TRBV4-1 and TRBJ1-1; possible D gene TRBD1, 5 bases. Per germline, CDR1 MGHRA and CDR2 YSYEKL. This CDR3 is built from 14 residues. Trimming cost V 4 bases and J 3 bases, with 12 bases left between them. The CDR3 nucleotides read TGCGCCAGCAGCCCAGGGAGGGGAGACACTGAAGCTTTCTTT. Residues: CASSPGRGDTEAFF.

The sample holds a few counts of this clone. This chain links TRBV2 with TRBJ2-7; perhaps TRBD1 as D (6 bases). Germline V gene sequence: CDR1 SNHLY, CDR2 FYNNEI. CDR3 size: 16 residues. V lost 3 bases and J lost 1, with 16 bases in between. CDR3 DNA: TGTGCCAGCAGTGAGCTCGAAACAGGGAATTCCTACGAGCAGTACTTC. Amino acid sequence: CASSELETGNSYEQYF.

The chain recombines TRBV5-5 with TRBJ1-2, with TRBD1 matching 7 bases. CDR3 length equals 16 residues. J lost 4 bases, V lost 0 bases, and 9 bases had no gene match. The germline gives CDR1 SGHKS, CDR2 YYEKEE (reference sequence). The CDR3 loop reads CASSLAAGQSSYGYTF. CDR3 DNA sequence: TGTGCCAGCAGCTTGGCCGCGGGACAGTCATCCTATGGCTACACCTTC. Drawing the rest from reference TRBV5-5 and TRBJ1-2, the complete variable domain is DAGVTQSPTHLIKTRGQQVTLRCSPISGHKSVSWYQQVLGQGPQFIFQYYEKEERGRGNFPDRFSARQFPNYSSELNVNALLLGDSALYLCASSLAAGQSSYGYTFGSGTRLTVV.

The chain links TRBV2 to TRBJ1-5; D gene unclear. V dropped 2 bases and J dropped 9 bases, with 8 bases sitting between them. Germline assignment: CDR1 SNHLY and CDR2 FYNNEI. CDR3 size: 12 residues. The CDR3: CASSETVRPQHF. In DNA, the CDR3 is TGTGCCAGCAGTGAAACCGTCAGGCCCCAGCATTTT.

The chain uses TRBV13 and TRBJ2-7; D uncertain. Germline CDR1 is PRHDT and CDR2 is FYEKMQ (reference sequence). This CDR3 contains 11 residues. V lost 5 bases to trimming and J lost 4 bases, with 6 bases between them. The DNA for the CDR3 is TGTGCCAGCAGCGTCTCTTACGAGCAGTACTTC. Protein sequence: CASSVSYEQYF.

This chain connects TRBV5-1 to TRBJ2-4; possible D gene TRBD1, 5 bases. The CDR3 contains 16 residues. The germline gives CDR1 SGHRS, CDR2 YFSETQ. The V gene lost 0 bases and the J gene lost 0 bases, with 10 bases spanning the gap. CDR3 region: CASSLGQGLAKNIQYF. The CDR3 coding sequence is TGCGCCAGCAGCTTGGGCCAGGGTCTAGCCAAAAACATTCAGTACTTC.

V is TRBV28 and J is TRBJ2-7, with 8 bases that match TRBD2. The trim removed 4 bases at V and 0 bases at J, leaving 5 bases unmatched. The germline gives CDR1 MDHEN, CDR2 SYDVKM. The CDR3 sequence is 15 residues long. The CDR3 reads CASSSGSGGSYEQYF. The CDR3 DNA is TGTGCCAGCAGTTCAGGAAGCGGGGGCTCCTACGAGCAGTACTTC. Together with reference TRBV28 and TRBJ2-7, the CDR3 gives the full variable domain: DVKVTQSSRYLVKRTGEKVFLECVQDMDHENMFWYRQDPGLGLRLIYFSYDVKMKEKGDIPEGYSVSREKKERFSLILESASTNQTSMYLCASSSGSGGSYEQYFGPGTRLTVT.

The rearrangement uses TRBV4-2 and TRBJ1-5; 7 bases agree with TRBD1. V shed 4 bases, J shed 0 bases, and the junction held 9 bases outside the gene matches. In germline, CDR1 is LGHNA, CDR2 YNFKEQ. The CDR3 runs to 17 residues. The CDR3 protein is CASSPRVSGGSNQPQHF. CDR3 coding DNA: TGTGCCAGCAGCCCGAGAGTGTCAGGGGGTAGCAATCAGCCCCAGCATTTT.

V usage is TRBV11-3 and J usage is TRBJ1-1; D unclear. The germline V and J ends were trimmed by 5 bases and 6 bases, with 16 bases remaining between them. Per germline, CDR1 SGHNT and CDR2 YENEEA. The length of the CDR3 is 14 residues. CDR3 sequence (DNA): TGTGCCAGCAGCCTGTCGGGCGGGATCGCTGAAGCTTTCTTT. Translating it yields CASSLSGGIAEAFF.

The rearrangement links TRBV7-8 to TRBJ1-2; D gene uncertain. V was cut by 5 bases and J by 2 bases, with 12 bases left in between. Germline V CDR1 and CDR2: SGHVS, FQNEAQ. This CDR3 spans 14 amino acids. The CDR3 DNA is TGTGCCAGCAGCCTGAGACTCTCCAACTATGGCTACACCTTC. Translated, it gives CASSLRLSNYGYTF.

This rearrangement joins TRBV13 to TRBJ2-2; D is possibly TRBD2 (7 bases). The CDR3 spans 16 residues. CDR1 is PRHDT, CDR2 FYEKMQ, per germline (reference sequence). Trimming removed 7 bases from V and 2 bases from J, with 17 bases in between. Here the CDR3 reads CASTPHGGGNTGELFF. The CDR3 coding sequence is TGTGCCAGCACCCCCCATGGGGGGGGCAACACCGGGGAGCTGTTTTTT. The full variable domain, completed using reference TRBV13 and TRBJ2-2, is AAGVIQSPRHLIKEKRETATLKCYPIPRHDTVYWYQQGPGQDPQFLISFYEKMQSDKGSIPDRFSAQQFSDYHSELNMSSLELGDSALYFCASTPHGGGNTGELFFGEGSRLTVL.

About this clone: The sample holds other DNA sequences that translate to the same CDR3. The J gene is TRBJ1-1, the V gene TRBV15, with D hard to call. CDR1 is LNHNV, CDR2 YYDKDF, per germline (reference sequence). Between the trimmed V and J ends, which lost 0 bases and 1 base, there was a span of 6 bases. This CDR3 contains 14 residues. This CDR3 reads CATSRDRSNTEAFF. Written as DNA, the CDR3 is TGTGCCACCAGCAGAGATCGGTCGAACACTGAAGCTTTCTTT.

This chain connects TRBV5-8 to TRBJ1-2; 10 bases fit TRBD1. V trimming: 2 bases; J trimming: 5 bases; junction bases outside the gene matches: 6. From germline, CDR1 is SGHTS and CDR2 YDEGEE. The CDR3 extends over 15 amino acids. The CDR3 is CASSLQGQGIYGYTF. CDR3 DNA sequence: TGTGCCAGCAGCTTACAGGGACAGGGGATTTATGGCTACACCTTC.

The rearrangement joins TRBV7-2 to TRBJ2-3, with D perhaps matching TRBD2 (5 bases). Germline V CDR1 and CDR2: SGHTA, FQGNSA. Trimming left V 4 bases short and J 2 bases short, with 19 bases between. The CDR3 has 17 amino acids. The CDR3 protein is CASSSPWAGALTDTQYF. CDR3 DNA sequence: TGTGCCAGCAGCTCCCCCTGGGCGGGCGCACTCACAGATACGCAGTATTTT.

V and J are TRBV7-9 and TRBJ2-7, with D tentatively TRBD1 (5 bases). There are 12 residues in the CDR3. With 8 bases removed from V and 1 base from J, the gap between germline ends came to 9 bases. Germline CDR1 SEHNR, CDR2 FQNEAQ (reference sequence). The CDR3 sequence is CASARGSYEQYF. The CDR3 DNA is TGTGCCAGCGCAAGGGGTTCCTACGAGCAGTACTTC.

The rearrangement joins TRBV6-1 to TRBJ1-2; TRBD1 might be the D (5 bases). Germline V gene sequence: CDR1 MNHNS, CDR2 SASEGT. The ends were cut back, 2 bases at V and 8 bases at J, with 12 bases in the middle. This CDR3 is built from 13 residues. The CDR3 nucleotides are TGTGCCAGCAGTGAAAAAGGGGACTCGGGCTACACCTTC. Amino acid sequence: CASSEKGDSGYTF.

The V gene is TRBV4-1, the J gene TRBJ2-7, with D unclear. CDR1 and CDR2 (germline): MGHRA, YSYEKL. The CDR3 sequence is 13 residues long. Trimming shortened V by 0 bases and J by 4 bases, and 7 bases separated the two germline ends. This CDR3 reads CASSQEPIYEQYF. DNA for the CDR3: TGCGCCAGCAGCCAAGAACCTATTTACGAGCAGTACTTC.

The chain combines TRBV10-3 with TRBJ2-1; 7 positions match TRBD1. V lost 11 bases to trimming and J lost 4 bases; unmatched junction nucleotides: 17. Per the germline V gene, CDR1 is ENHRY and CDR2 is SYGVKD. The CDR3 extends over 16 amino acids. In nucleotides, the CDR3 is TGTGCCTCAACCACCCCAGAGGGGGCAGGATACAATGAGCAGTTCTTC. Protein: CASTTPEGAGYNEQFF.

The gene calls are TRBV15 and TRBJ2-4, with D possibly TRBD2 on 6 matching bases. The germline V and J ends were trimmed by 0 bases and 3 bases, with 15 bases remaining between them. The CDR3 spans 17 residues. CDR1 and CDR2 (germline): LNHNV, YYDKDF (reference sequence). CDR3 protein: CATSRDAGSPIKNIQYF. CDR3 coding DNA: TGTGCCACCAGCAGAGATGCGGGAAGCCCAATCAAAAACATTCAGTACTTC.

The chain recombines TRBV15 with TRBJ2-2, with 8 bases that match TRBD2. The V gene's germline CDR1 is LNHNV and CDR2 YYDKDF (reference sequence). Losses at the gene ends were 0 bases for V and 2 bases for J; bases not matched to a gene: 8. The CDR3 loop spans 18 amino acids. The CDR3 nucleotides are TGTGCCACCAGCAGAGATATCGGCGGGAGGACTAACACCGGGGAGCTGTTTTTT. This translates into CATSRDIGGRTNTGELFF. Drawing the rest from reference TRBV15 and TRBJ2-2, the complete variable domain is DAMVIQNPRYQVTQFGKPVTLSCSQTLNHNVMYWYQQKSSQAPKLLFHYYDKDFNNEADTPDNFQSRRPNTSFCFLDIRSPGLGDTAMYLCATSRDIGGRTNTGELFFGEGSRLTVL.

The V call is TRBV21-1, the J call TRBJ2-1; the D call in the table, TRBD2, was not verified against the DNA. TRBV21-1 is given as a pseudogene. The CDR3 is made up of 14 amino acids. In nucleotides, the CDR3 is TGTGCCAGCAGCAAAGAGGGGGGGAACAATGAGCAGTTCTTC. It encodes CASSKEGGNNEQFF.

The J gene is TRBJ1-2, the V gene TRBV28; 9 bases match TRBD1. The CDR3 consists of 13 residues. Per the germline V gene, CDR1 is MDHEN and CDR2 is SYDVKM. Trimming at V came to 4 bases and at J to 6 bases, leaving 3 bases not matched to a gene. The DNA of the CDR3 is TGTGCCAGCAGTTCCGGACAGGGGAATGGCTACACCTTC. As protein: CASSSGQGNGYTF.

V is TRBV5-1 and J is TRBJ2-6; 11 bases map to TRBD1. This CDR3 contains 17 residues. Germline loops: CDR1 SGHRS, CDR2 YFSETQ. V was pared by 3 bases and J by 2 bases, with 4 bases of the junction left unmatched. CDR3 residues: CASSSGQGATGANVLTF. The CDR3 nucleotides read TGCGCCAGCAGCTCCGGACAGGGGGCGACTGGGGCCAACGTCCTGACTTTC.